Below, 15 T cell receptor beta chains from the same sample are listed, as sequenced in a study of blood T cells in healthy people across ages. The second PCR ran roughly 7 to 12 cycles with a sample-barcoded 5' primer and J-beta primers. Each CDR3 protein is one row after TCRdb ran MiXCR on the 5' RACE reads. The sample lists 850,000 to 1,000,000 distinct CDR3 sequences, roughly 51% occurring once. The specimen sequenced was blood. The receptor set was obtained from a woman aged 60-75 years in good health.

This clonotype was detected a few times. DNA for the CDR3: TGTGCCAGCAGTTTAGCTGCGAAGAGGGGCGAGCAGTACTTC. Translating gives CASSLAAKRGEQYF. This chain joins TRBV12-3 or TRBV12-4 and TRBJ2-7; either TRBD1 or TRBD2 may fit D (5 bases each). V was clipped by 0 bases and J by 6 bases, with 12 bases between them. CDR3 length: 14 amino acids.

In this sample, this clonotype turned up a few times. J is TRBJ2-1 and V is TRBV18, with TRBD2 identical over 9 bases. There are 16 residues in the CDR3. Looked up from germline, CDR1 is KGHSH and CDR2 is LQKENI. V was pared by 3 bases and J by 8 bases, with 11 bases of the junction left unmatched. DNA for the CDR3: TGTGCCAGCTCACCGGATAGCGGGAGATCCGGTCATGAGCAGTTCTTC. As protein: CASSPDSGRSGHEQFF.

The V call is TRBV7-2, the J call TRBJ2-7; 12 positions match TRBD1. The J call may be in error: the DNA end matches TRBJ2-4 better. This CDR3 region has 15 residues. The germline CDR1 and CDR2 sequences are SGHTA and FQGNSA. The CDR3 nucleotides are TGTGCCAGCAGCTTGCTGGGACAGGGGGCTGACATTCAGTACTTC. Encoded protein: CASSLLGQGADIQYF.

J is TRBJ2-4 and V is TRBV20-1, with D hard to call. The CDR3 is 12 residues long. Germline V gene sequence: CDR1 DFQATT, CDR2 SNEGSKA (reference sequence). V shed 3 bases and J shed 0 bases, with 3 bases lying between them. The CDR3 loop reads CSARQAKNIQYF. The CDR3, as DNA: TGCAGTGCTAGGCAAGCCAAAAACATTCAGTACTTC.

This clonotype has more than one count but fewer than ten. The CDR3 DNA reads TGTGCCAGCAGTGTCGGAGCGGAGACCGGGGAGCTGTTTTTT. Protein sequence: CASSVGAETGELFF. The chain carries TRBV6-1 and TRBJ2-2; D is perhaps TRBD2 (5 bases). The ends were cut back, 4 bases at V and 5 bases at J, with 11 bases in the middle. There are 14 residues in the CDR3. The germline V gene has CDR1 MNHNS and CDR2 SASEGT.

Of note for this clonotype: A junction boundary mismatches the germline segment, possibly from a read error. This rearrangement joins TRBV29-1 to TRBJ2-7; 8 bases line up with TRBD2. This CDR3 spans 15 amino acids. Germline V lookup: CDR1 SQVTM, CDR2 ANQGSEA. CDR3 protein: CSVEAGLAPLDEQYF. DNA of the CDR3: TGCAGCGTCGAAGCAGGACTAGCTCCTTTGGATGAGCAGTACTTC.

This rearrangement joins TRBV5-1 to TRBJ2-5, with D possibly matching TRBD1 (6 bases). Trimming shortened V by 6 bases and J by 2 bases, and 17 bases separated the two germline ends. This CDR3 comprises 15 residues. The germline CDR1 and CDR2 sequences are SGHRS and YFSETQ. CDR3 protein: CASKSSLGTQETQYF. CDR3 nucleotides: TGCGCCAGCAAATCGAGCCTGGGGACACAAGAGACCCAGTACTTC.

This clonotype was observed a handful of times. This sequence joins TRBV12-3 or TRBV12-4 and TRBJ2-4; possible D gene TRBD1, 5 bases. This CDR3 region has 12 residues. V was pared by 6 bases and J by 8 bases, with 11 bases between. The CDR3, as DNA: TGTGCCAGCAGGGACGAAGGGGACATTCAGTACTTC. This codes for CASRDEGDIQYF.

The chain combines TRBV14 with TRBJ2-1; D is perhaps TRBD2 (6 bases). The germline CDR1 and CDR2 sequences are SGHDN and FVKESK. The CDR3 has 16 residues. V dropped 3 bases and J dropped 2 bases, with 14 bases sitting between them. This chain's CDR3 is CASSHPREAPYNEQFF. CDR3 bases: TGTGCCAGCAGCCACCCTAGGGAGGCCCCCTACAATGAGCAGTTCTTC. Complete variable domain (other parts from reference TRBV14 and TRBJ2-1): EAGVTQFPSHSVIEKGQTVTLRCDPISGHDNLYWYRRVMGKEIKFLLHFVKESKQDESGMPNNRFLAERTGGTYSTLKVQPAELEDSGVYFCASSHPREAPYNEQFFGPGTRLTVL.

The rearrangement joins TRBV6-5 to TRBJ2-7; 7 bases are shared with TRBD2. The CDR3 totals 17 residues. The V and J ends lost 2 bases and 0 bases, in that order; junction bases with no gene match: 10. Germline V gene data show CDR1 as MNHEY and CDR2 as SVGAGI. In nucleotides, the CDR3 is TGTGCCAGCAGTTACAGACTAGCCCCATGGAGCTCCTACGAGCAGTACTTC. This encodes CASSYRLAPWSSYEQYF.

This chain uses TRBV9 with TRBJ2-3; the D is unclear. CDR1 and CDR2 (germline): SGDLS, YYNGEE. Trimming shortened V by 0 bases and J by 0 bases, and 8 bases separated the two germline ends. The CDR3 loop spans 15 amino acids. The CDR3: CASSVVGHSTDTQYF. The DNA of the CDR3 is TGTGCCAGCAGCGTAGTCGGGCATAGCACAGATACGCAGTATTTT.

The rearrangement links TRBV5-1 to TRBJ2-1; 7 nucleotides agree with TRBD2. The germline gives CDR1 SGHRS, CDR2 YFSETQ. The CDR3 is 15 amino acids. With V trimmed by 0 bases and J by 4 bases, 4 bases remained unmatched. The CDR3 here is CASSLDAGAYNEQFF. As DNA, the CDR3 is TGCGCCAGCAGCTTGGATGCGGGAGCGTACAATGAGCAGTTCTTC. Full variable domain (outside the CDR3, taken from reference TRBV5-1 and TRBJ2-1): KAGVTQTPRYLIKTRGQQVTLSCSPISGHRSVSWYQQTPGQGLQFLFEYFSETQRNKGNFPGRFSGRQFSNSRSEMNVSTLELGDSALYLCASSLDAGAYNEQFFGPGTRLTVL.

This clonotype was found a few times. CDR3 bases: TGTGCCAGCAGGACCGGGGACAGTTCTCCTAAGCAGTACTTC. Protein sequence: CASRTGDSSPKQYF. This chain links TRBV7-9 with TRBJ2-5; 7 nucleotides line up with TRBD1. This CDR3 region has 14 residues. Trimming took 6 bases from V and 11 from J; bases not matched to a gene: 15. CDR1 is SEHNR and CDR2 is FQNEAQ in the germline V gene (reference sequence).

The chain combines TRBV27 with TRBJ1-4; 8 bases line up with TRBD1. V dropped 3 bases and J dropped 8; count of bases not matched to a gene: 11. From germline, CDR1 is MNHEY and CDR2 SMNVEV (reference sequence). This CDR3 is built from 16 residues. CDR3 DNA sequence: TGTGCCAGCAGTTTGGGGGCCGACAGGGGAGGGGAAAAACTGTTTTTT. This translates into CASSLGADRGGEKLFF.

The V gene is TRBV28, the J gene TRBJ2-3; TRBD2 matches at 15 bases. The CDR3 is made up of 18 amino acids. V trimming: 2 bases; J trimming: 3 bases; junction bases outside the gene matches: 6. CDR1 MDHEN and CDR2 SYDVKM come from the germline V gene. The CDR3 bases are TGTGCCAGCAGTTTAACCCGCGGGACTAGCGGGAGGACAGATACGCAGTATTTT. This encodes CASSLTRGTSGRTDTQYF.